Sequencing of this T cell receptor beta chain was carried out in a study of cytomegalovirus exposure and HLA in healthy donors. This clone was seen more than once but under ten times. The antigen is unknown. Primers included in the PCR were 60 Vbeta and 13 Jbeta primers. Clones were sequenced by immunoSEQ multiplex PCR, and TCRdb holds only the in-frame ones, with some missing. The data contain 150,000 to 180,000 clones, 70% to 80% of them singletons. Study outcomes and limitations: In vitro assays verified that a few CMV-associated chains recognized CMV antigens specifically.

The sequenced sample consisted of PBMCs. This clonotype originated in a man aged 30 to 39 in good health and CMV-seropositive.

The CDR3 reads CASSYSTLAGGEQYF. In nucleotides, the CDR3 is TGTGCCAGCAGTTACTCGACGCTAGCGGGGGGCGAGCAGTACTTC. V gene TRBV6-6 combines with J gene TRBJ2-7; 11 nucleotides agree with TRBD2. In germline, CDR1 is MNHNY, CDR2 SVGAGI (reference sequence). The trim removed 0 bases at V and 6 bases at J, leaving 4 bases unmatched. The CDR3 contains 15 residues.